This T cell receptor (beta chain) was observed in a study of siplizumab effects on memory and regulatory T cells (dated by TCRdb to about 2019). Study-level background: The effect of the anti-CD2 antibody siplizumab on alloreactive T-cell subsets was examined in allogeneic mixed lymphocyte reactions constructed from human PBMCs.

On the study overall, not on this receptor specifically: In reactions with siplizumab, an average of approximately 69% of mappable alloreactive CD4+ clones were Treg-derived, compared with around 30% in control reactions. For roughly 80-95% of proliferating CD4+ or CD8+ clones, no naive or memory phenotype could be assigned. The suppressive function of proliferating Tregs from siplizumab cultures was not functionally confirmed. Siplizumab significantly lowered the cumulative frequency of alloreactive sequences that could be traced to unstimulated CD4+ memory T cells. Sequences below about 10^-5 frequency were poorly captured, so only a minor fraction of alloreactive clones could be mapped to unstimulated subsets. Greater diversity appeared to be present in unstimulated naive T cells than in memory T cells, and a substantial contribution to the alloresponse seemed to be made by naive cells.

Sorted unstimulated T cells and proliferating T cells recovered from mixed lymphocyte reactions were subjected to TCRbeta CDR3 sequencing. Fresh whole blood from under 13 HLA-typed healthy donors was used as the source from which PBMCs were isolated. To map where alloreactive clones came from, CD4+ regulatory T cells in the unstimulated state were FACS-sorted. The library was obtained by the immunoSEQ multiplex PCR assay. The deep sequencing platform assayed 90,000 to 100,000 TCR templates per sample. Genomic DNA extracted from sorted T cells was the material used for TCRbeta CDR3 sequencing. In the original analysis: The R programming language was used for clonal analysis of TCRbeta CDR3 data. Alloreactive CD4+ and CD8+ clones were defined by comparing unstimulated samples with post-reaction CFSE-low samples. Alloreactive CD4+ clones were assigned to regulatory or non-regulatory origin by matching sequences to sorted unstimulated Treg and non-Treg repertoires. As stored in TCRdb, this immuneACCESS dataset retains in-frame rearrangements with V and J assigned. A fraction of the clones does not appear; measured against another copy, unresolved V genes explain less than half of the discrepancy, and the remainder lacks a known reason. The DNA gave D and trimming, while V, J and clone size come from that table. This sample holds about 110,000 clones; 92% were observed only once. Together, the top ten hold under 0.75% of the sample.

V is reduced by 6 bases and J by 0 bases, leaving a spacing of 6 bases between them. The CDR1 and CDR2 encoded by the germline V gene (reference sequence) are MNHNY and SVGAGI. Inclusive of the bounding cysteine and phenylalanine, the CDR3 is 13 residues long. The CDR3 DNA has 39 bases and is translated from base 1. Turning to this clone: It has no known antigen specificity. Per-base qualities were not stored, and no clone one base away is much larger.

Sequencing input: Tregs sorted from blood. The V and J genes are TRBV6-6 and TRBJ1-3; the D gene identity is not certain. The clonotype comes from a human donor in good health. The CDR3 reads CASSLLSGNTIYF. The nucleotide sequence is TGTGCCAGCAGCCTTCTCTCTGGAAACACCATATATTTT.